What follows are 10 T cell receptor beta chains derived from one specimen sequenced in a study of blood T cell repertoires in COVID-19. Using immunoSEQ multiplex PCR, the repertoire was profiled, and TCRdb retains in-frame clones only, with some absent. Among 75,000 or so clones listed, around 84% were seen once. Material: peripheral blood. The receptors were gathered from a middle-aged man with acute or convalescent COVID-19.

V usage is TRBV3-1 (or the pseudogene TRBV3-2) and J usage is TRBJ1-1; D may be TRBD1 (5 bases). Trimming removed 2 bases at V and 1 base at J, with 8 bases between. The CDR3 consists of 14 residues. CDR1 and CDR2 from the germline V gene are LGHDT and YNNKEL (reference sequence). CDR3 DNA: TGTGCCAGCAGCCAATGGGGGGGGAACACTGAAGCTTTCTTT. This sequence encodes CASSQWGGNTEAFF.

The chain combines TRBV9 with TRBJ2-5; TRBD1 matches 7 bases. CDR1 and CDR2 (germline): SGDLS, YYNGEE. V gave up 4 bases and J gave up 2 bases; unmatched junction bases: 5. The CDR3 sequence is 14 residues long. As DNA, the CDR3 is TGTGCCAGCAGCCCGACAGGGATACAAGAGACCCAGTACTTC. Residues: CASSPTGIQETQYF.

The chain has TRBV10-1 and TRBJ2-1; 9 bases fit TRBD2. Germline CDR1 WNHNN, CDR2 SYGVQD (reference sequence). J gave up 5 bases and V 2 bases, and 4 bases lay outside the gene matches. The CDR3 length is 15 residues. The CDR3 loop is CASSEPGLAHNEQFF. The CDR3 DNA follows: TGCGCCAGCAGTGAGCCGGGACTAGCCCACAATGAGCAGTTCTTC.

The J gene is TRBJ1-6, the V gene TRBV6-2 or TRBV6-3; a possible D gene is TRBD1 (5 bases). Germline CDR1 is MNHEY and CDR2 is SVGEGT. The CDR3 totals 15 residues. V shed 2 bases and J shed 10 bases, with 15 bases lying between them. This CDR3 reads CASSYEGVSRSPLHF. The CDR3, as DNA: TGTGCCAGCAGTTACGAAGGGGTTTCAAGGTCACCCCTCCACTTT.

This chain joins TRBV7-9 and TRBJ2-5, with D tentatively TRBD2 (6 bases). Trimming removed 1 base at V and 2 bases at J, with 11 bases between. The CDR3 runs to 15 residues. Germline CDR1 and CDR2: SEHNR and FQNEAQ (reference sequence). CDR3 in DNA: TGTGCCAGCAGCTTAGGGGCGGGGAGACAAGAGACCCAGTACTTC. Amino acid sequence: CASSLGAGRQETQYF.

The CDR3 reads CSTDRGGTEAFF. DNA of the CDR3: TGCAGCACCGACAGGGGTGGAACTGAAGCTTTCTTT. This rearrangement joins TRBV29-1 to TRBJ1-1; 8 bases line up with TRBD1. Losses at the gene ends were 8 bases for V and 5 bases for J; bases not matched to a gene: 7. The germline CDR1 and CDR2 sequences are SQVTM and ANQGSEA. CDR3 size: 12 residues.

The rearrangement uses TRBV11-2 and TRBJ2-7; 10 nucleotides agree with TRBD2. The germline V gene has CDR1 SGHAT and CDR2 FQNNGV. The CDR3 sequence is 17 residues long. V lost 2 bases to trimming and J lost 3 bases; unmatched junction nucleotides: 10. The CDR3 here is CASSLTGRTSGNYEQYF. The CDR3 nucleotides read TGTGCCAGCAGCTTAACCGGTAGGACTAGCGGCAACTACGAGCAGTACTTC. Full variable domain (missing parts from reference TRBV11-2 and TRBJ2-7): EAGVAQSPRYKIIEKRQSVAFWCNPISGHATLYWYQQILGQGPKLLIQFQNNGVVDDSQLPKDRFSAERLKGVDSTLKIQPAKLEDSAVYLCASSLTGRTSGNYEQYFGPGTRLTVT.

The count of this clone is one. The rearrangement links TRBV11-2 to TRBJ1-4, with a weak D call TRBD1 (6 bases). Trimming left V 5 bases short and J 4 bases short, with 17 bases between. The V gene's germline CDR1 is SGHAT and CDR2 FQNNGV. This CDR3 comprises 16 residues. The CDR3: CASSNPAQGHNEKLFF. The CDR3 DNA follows: TGTGCCAGCAGCAACCCCGCGCAGGGACATAATGAAAAACTGTTTTTT.

This clone has only one observation. This chain joins TRBV11-2 and TRBJ2-7; perhaps TRBD1 as D (6 bases). Germline V lookup: CDR1 SGHAT, CDR2 FQNNGV. V lost 8 bases, J lost 2 bases, and 16 bases lay in between. CDR3 length equals 14 residues. The CDR3 reads CASRPLRGTYEQYF. The CDR3 nucleotides are TGTGCCAGCCGCCCCCTCAGGGGCACCTACGAGCAGTACTTC.

The chain couples TRBV9 to TRBJ2-1, with 12 bases matching TRBD2. Germline values: CDR1 SGDLS, CDR2 YYNGEE. This CDR3 has 16 residues. J gave up 4 bases and V 0 bases, and 2 bases lay outside the gene matches. The CDR3 sequence is CASSVGLAGGYNEQFF. The CDR3 nucleotides are TGTGCCAGCAGCGTAGGGCTAGCGGGAGGGTACAATGAGCAGTTCTTC.